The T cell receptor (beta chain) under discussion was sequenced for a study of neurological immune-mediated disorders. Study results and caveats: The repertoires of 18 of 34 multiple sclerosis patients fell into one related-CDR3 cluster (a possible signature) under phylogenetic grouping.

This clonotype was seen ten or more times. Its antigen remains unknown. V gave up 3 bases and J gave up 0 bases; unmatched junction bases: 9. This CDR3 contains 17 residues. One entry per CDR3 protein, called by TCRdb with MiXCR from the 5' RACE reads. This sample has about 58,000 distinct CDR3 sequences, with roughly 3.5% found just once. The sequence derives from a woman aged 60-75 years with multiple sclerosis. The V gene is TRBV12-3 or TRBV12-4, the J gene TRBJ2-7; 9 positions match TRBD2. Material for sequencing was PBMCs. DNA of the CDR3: TGTGCCAGCAGTTTGAGGAGCGGGGGGACAAACTCCTACGAGCAGTACTTC. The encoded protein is CASSLRSGGTNSYEQYF.